The sequence of this T cell receptor (beta chain) was determined in a study of response to subunit inactivated influenza vaccine. Points from the study as a whole: It was the authors' suggestion that each seasonal influenza vaccination recruits few new T cells.

On this clonotype itself: Its antigen remains unknown. This may be a read error, as it is one base from a much larger clone.

This CDR3 has 16 amino acids. One entry per CDR3 protein, called by TCRdb with MiXCR from the RT-PCR reads. Of roughly 170,000 distinct CDR3 sequences listed, around 9% are singletons. The source is a man aged 45-65 years who received an inactivated influenza vaccine. The rearrangement joins TRBV12-3 or TRBV12-4 to TRBJ2-1; 7 nucleotides align to TRBD1. The J call may be wrong; the DNA end is better matched by TRBJ2-7. The sequenced sample was non-naive T cells sorted from PBMCs, obtained on the day of vaccination. The CDR3 reads CASSRDRPSSYNEQYF. DNA for the CDR3: TGTGCCAGCAGTCGGGACAGACCATCCTCCTACAATGAGCAGTACTTC.